This T cell receptor beta chain was captured in a study of a mutant IDH1 vaccine in newly diagnosed glioma. About the research overall: Beginning 4-6 weeks after radiotherapy alone, or with temozolomide cycles, vaccination took place. Week 35 held visit V12, while week 47 held visit V13.

This clone has just one count. As yet, its antigen is unknown. Notes on the study in general: Changes in top peripheral clonotypes did not appear linked to pseudoprogression.

Profiling relied on immunoSEQ multiplex PCR, and the TCRdb table lists in-frame clones only, not all of them. The table lists 25,000 to 40,000 clones, 78% of them singletons, with 11% in the top ten. The time point is: week 35, safety follow-up. Each vaccine dose was 300 ug of mutant IDH1 20-mer peptide, with topical imiquimod. This clonotype originated in a woman in her 40s with glioma. The specimen was PBMCs, collected from a glioma patient whose treatment included an IDH1 peptide vaccine.

The CDR3 nucleotides read TGCGCCAGCAGCCAAGGGGGCAGCACAGATACGCAGTATTTT. It yields the protein CASSQGGSTDTQYF. V usage is TRBV4-3 and J usage is TRBJ2-3, with a possible D match to TRBD1 (5 bases). Trimming cost V 1 base and J 0 bases, with 5 bases left between them. Germline CDR1 reads LGHNA; CDR2 reads YSLEER. The CDR3 spans 14 residues.